The sequence of this T cell receptor beta chain was determined in a study of OX40 agonist ivuxolimab in advanced cancers. V was cut by 6 bases and J by 3 bases, with 12 bases left in between. Per germline, CDR1 LNHDA and CDR2 SQIVND (reference sequence). This CDR3 is built from 14 residues. The cohort excluded patients with autoimmune disease history or systemic immunosuppression. Produced via immunoSEQ multiplex PCR; TCRdb's table is partial and in-frame only. The sample lists tens of thousands of clones; about 90% were seen once. This clone was counted only a few times. The source of this sequence is an adult with an advanced solid tumor such as melanoma, head and neck, liver or kidney cancer. Specimen: CD4+ or CD8+ T cells sorted from blood, collected in a trial of the OX40 agonist ivuxolimab. V is TRBV19 and J is TRBJ1-5; D perhaps matches TRBD1 (5 bases). The CDR3 coding sequence is TGTGCCAGTAGATACGACAGCTTCAATCAGCCCCAGCATTTT. This translates into CASRYDSFNQPQHF.